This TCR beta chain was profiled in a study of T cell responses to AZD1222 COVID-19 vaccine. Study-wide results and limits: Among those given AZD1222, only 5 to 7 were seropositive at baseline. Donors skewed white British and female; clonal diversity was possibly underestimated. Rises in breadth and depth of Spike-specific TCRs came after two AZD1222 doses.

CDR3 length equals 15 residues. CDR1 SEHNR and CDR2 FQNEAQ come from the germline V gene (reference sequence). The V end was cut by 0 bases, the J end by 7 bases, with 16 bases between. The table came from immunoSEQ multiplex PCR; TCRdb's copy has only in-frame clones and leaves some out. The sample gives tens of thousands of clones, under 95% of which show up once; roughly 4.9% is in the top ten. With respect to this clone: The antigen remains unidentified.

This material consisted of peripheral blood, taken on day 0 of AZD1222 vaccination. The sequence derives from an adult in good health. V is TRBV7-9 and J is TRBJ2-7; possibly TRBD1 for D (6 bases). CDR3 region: CASSLAQGGLGEQYF. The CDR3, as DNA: TGTGCCAGCAGCTTAGCACAGGGTGGTTTGGGGGAGCAGTACTTC. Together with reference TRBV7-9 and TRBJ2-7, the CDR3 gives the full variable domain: DTGVSQNPRHKITKRGQNVTFRCDPISEHNRLYWYRQTLGQGPEFLTYFQNEAQLEKSRLLSDRFSAERPKGSFSTLEIQRTEQGDSAMYLCASSLAQGGLGEQYFGPGTRLTVT.